Listed below are T cell receptor beta chains from one sample, sequenced in a study of shared clonotypes between healthy human individuals. The method was immunoSEQ multiplex PCR; TCRdb's version includes in-frame clones alone and lacks a portion of them. The data hold 850,000 to 1,100,000 clones, with 60% to 80% observed a single time. The material sequenced was memory CD4+ T cells from PBMCs. These receptors were collected from a young man in good health. Some clones in this sample may be carry-over from other donors' samples. The CDR3 runs from the conserved cysteine through the conserved F or W. A D gene is named only where the DNA matches it firmly. A clone size is listed for some rows: how often the clone was seen (once, few, many), or a class if it is expanded.

V	J	size	D	DNA	CDR3
TRBV4-2	TRBJ2-3	.	.	TGTGCCAGCAGCCGCAAGGTGGGGGATAGCCTTCCCACAGATACGCAGTATTTT	CASSRKVGDSLPTDTQYF
TRBV5-1	TRBJ2-7	many	TRBD1	TGCGCCAGCAGCTTGGATGTGGGGTCAGGGGGCCGTGGCGAGCAGTACTTC	CASSLDVGSGGRGEQYF
TRBV11-2	TRBJ2-3	.	.	TGTGCCAGCAGCCCAAAGGGGTGGGACACAGATACGCAGTATTTT	CASSPKGWDTDTQYF
TRBV28	TRBJ2-1	.	TRBD2	TGTGCCAGCAGTCCTTATCCGGGACTAGCGTTCTTC	CASSPYPGLAFF
TRBV7-8	TRBJ2-6	.	.	TGTGCCAGCAGAATCCTGGGGCAGTCCGGCGGGGCCAACGTCCTGACTTTC	CASRILGQSGGANVLTF
TRBV5-4	TRBJ2-1	.	TRBD1	TGTGCCAGCAGCCTGGGGGGACAGGGGGCCTACAATGAGCAGTTCTTC	CASSLGGQGAYNEQFF
TRBV7-2	TRBJ1-3	.	TRBD1	TGTGCCAGCAGCCGGACAGGTACCTCTGGAAACACCATATATTTT	CASSRTGTSGNTIYF
TRBV11-2	TRBJ1-1	.	TRBD1	TGTGCCAGCAGCCCGCAGGGGGCTCTAAACACTGAAGCTTTCTTT	CASSPQGALNTEAFF
TRBV6-4	TRBJ1-1	.	.	TGTGCCAGCAGTTTAGAGGCAGGGAGCACTGAAGCTTTCTTT	CASSLEAGSTEAFF
TRBV14	TRBJ2-1	.	.	TGTGCCAGCAGGAGAACAGGGACGGACAATGAGCAGTTCTTC	CASRRTGTDNEQFF
TRBV7-9	TRBJ1-4	few	.	TGTGCCAGCAGCTTAAGGAATGAAAAACTGTTTTTT	CASSLRNEKLFF
TRBV5-6	TRBJ2-5	.	TRBD1	TGTGCCAGCAGCTTGGTAGGTACAGGGGGCCGTTTGAAGACCCAGTACTTC	CASSLVGTGGRLKTQYF
TRBV20-1	TRBJ2-7	.	.	TGCAGTGCTATGGCTAGCTACGAGCAGTACTTC	CSAMASYEQYF
TRBV2	TRBJ1-2	.	.	TGTGCCAGCCCTCGGGGGAGTGCTGCGAGCTATGGCTACACCTTC	CASPRGSAASYGYTF
TRBV4-3	TRBJ1-4	.	TRBD1	TGCGCCAGCAGCCAAGATCTTCTGAGACAGGGAGGTGAAAAACTGTTTTTT	CASSQDLLRQGGEKLFF
TRBV6-1	TRBJ2-2	.	.	TGTGCCAGCAGTGAAACCCTAGGTGCGGTTGAGTTT	CASSETLGAVEF
TRBV5-1	TRBJ2-7	.	TRBD2	TGCGCCACCTCATGGGGCGGGAGGGCCTACGAGCAGTACTTC	CATSWGGRAYEQYF
TRBV12-2	TRBJ1-5	.	.	TGTGCAAGTCGCTTAGGTCAGTATAGCAATCAGCCCCAGCATTTT	CASRLGQYSNQPQHF
TRBV7-9	TRBJ1-1	.	.	TGTGCCAGCAGCTTAAGCGGTCCAGACACTGAAGCTTTCTTT	CASSLSGPDTEAFF
TRBV23-1	TRBJ1-2	.	.	TGCGCCAGCAGTCCCCTCTTTCTTGGGGACGACTATGGCTACACCTTC	CASSPLFLGDDYGYTF
TRBV11-1	TRBJ1-1	.	.	TGTGCCAGCAGCGGCCCCCGGGCCGGTGAAGCTTTCTTT	CASSGPRAGEAFF
TRBV2	TRBJ1-2	.	.	TGTGCCAGCAGTCCGAGGGATGTCTATGGCTACACCTTC	CASSPRDVYGYTF
TRBV28	TRBJ1-2	.	TRBD1	TGTGCCAGCAGTTTAATCGACAGGGCGGGTGGCTACACCTTC	CASSLIDRAGGYTF
TRBV19	TRBJ1-2	.	TRBD1	TGTGCCAGTAGGCCCCTTGACAGGGGGCAAGAAAGAGGCTACACCTTC	CASRPLDRGQERGYTF
TRBV7-6	TRBJ1-1	.	.	TGTGCCAGCAGCTTAGCGGAGGGGGGGGAACTGAACACTGAAGCTTTCTTT	CASSLAEGGELNTEAFF
TRBV7-9	TRBJ2-3	.	.	TGTGCCAGCAGCCCCACCGGGCCTTTGGTAGCAGATACGCAGTATTTT	CASSPTGPLVADTQYF
TRBV2	TRBJ1-5	few	TRBD1	TGTGCCAGCATTAGGGACAGGGGAAATCAGCCCCAGCATTTT	CASIRDRGNQPQHF
TRBV9	TRBJ2-7	once	.	TGTGCCAGCAGCGCAGGTATCCCGTACGAGCAGTACTTC	CASSAGIPYEQYF
TRBV7-8	TRBJ1-2	.	.	TGTGCCAGCAGCTTAGTGGCAGGGGCTAACTATGGCTACACCTTC	CASSLVAGANYGYTF
TRBV27	TRBJ1-3	.	.	TGTGCCAGCAGTTTACCCTCCAGGGGATTTTCTGGAAACACCATATATTTT	CASSLPSRGFSGNTIYF
TRBV4-3	TRBJ2-1	.	.	TGCGCCAGCAGCCAAGAAAGACACTACAATGAGCAGTTCTTC	CASSQERHYNEQFF
TRBV30	TRBJ1-6	.	.	TGTGCCCGCCGGGACGGTAGCTCCTATAATTCGCCCCTCCACTTT	CARRDGSSYNSPLHF
TRBV7-2	TRBJ2-5	once	.	TGTGCCAGCAGCTACTCAAGGGGGAGGCAAGAGACCCAGTACTTC	CASSYSRGRQETQYF
TRBV7-2	TRBJ2-5	.	TRBD2	TGTGCCAGCAGCTTAGGTGCGGGAGGTTTAGAGACCCAGTACTTC	CASSLGAGGLETQYF
TRBV28	TRBJ1-1	few	.	TGTGCCAGCAGTTTATCTAGTGGGAGTGCTTTCTTT	CASSLSSGSAFF
TRBV11-2	TRBJ1-4	.	TRBD1	TGTGCCAGCAGCTTGACAGGGGGCGCTGGGGAAAAACTGTTTTTT	CASSLTGGAGEKLFF
TRBV27	TRBJ2-5	once	TRBD2	TGTGCCAGCAGTCTACTAGCGGGATACGAGACCCAGTACTTC	CASSLLAGYETQYF
TRBV7-2	TRBJ2-7	.	TRBD1	TGTGCCAGCAGTGTTACAGGGGGCCGGTACGAGCAGTACTTC	CASSVTGGRYEQYF
TRBV27	TRBJ2-1	.	.	TGTGCCAGCAGCCCCCTGGGAGGCGATAATGAGCAGTTCTTC	CASSPLGGDNEQFF
TRBV5-5	TRBJ1-1	few	.	TGTGCCAGCAGCTTTTGGGGGAACACTGAAGCTTTCTTT	CASSFWGNTEAFF
TRBV5-8	TRBJ2-5	.	.	TGTGCCAGCAGCTTGTCCAGGTACCAAGAGACCCAGTACTTC	CASSLSRYQETQYF
TRBV5-6	TRBJ1-6	.	.	TGTGCCAGCAGCGATGATGATGGGGCATCACCCCTCCACTTT	CASSDDDGASPLHF